This is a list of T cell receptor beta chains from one sample in a study of metastatic and nonmetastatic thyroid tumors. Using MiXCR, TCRdb reanalyzed the PCR reads. The data hold tens of thousands of clones, with roughly 13% observed a single time. The material sequenced was blood. The receptors originated from a female donor with papillary thyroid cancer or a benign thyroid nodule (not recorded which). Some clones in this sample may be carry-over from other donors' samples. Both conserved end residues are part of each CDR3. D genes are given only for firm matches. Clone size is not always given. Where it is, it says once, few, many or a class for expanded clones.

clone_size j_call v_call d_call cdr3_length cdr3_aa
many TRBJ1-5 TRBV9 NA 18 CASSVSTQTNRDNQPQHF
NA TRBJ2-3 TRBV4-2 TRBD1 16 CASSQDPSWGTDTRYF
many TRBJ2-5 TRBV5-1 NA 14 CASSLGGTQETQYF
many TRBJ1-2 TRBV24-1 NA 15 CATSGGMGSNYGYTF
NA TRBJ2-7 TRBV30 NA 13 CAWSGGLSYEQYF
many TRBJ2-1 TRBV12-3/TRBV12-4 NA 15 CASSRSQVSYNEQFF
many TRBJ2-7 TRBV6-1 NA 12 CASSLKFGGQYF
NA TRBJ2-1 TRBV15 TRBD2 19 CATSRVVVAGSHPYNEQFF
many TRBJ2-3 TRBV20-1 TRBD2 15 CSAKGPGLGPDTQYF
many TRBJ1-4 TRBV11-2 NA 11 CASSLVGKLFF
many TRBJ2-2 TRBV7-3 NA 15 CASSLRPVNTGELFF
NA TRBJ2-7 TRBV20-1 NA 13 CSARGHWGNEQYF
many TRBJ2-7 TRBV6-2/TRBV6-3 NA 15 CASSYSRRVDREQYF
NA TRBJ1-2 TRBV6-5 NA 13 CASSYEGLYGYTF
many TRBJ1-1 TRBV11-1 NA 13 CASSFPGDTEAFF
many TRBJ1-1 TRBV15 NA 15 CATSRYELPDTEAFF
many TRBJ1-2 TRBV9 NA 13 CASRGRGNYGYTF
NA TRBJ2-1 TRBV6-2/TRBV6-3 NA 19 CASSPMGTRPVVSYNEQFF
many TRBJ2-6 TRBV5-1 TRBD1 17 CASSPETGPAGANVLTF
many TRBJ1-2 TRBV19 NA 15 CASRDGSGANYGYTF
many TRBJ2-3 TRBV20-1 NA 12 CSAGKVSDTQYF
NA TRBJ2-7 TRBV7-9 NA 14 CASSLGGVALEQYF
NA TRBJ2-7 TRBV20-1 NA 14 CSAIDGREAYDQYF
many TRBJ2-2 TRBV28 NA 15 CASSLMARGTGELFF
many TRBJ1-6 TRBV4-3 NA 16 CASSQDGIGFNSPLHF
many TRBJ2-1 TRBV25-1 NA 16 CASSEQLPGFYNEQFF
many TRBJ2-5 TRBV6-2/TRBV6-3 NA 17 CASSYSILFGSGETQYF
many TRBJ1-2 TRBV28 NA 13 CASSLADRYGYTF
many TRBJ1-2 TRBV19 TRBD1 13 CASSPDRAYGYTF
many TRBJ2-6 TRBV10-1 NA 18 CASSVVGSGRTGANVLTF
many TRBJ1-2 TRBV28 NA 13 CASRASGLYGYTF
many TRBJ1-1 TRBV28 NA 12 CASKSRGRAAFF
many TRBJ1-5 TRBV27 NA 13 CAAGGNGNQPQHF
many TRBJ1-5 TRBV28 TRBD1 16 CASSLPGGYSNQPQHF
many TRBJ2-5 TRBV5-6 NA 16 CASSLKLLGAKETQYF
few TRBJ2-7 TRBV19 TRBD2 14 CASSPLAGPYEQCF
few TRBJ1-2 TRBV12-3/TRBV12-4 NA 12 CANSRRRYGYTF
many TRBJ2-5 TRBV3-1 TRBD2 18 CASSHLGLAGVSRETQYF
many TRBJ2-7 TRBV7-9 NA 15 CASSPTPQGSGEQYF
NA TRBJ1-1 TRBV30 NA 11 CAWSSPTEAFF
few TRBJ2-1 TRBV6-6 NA 18 CASIYQTGGTLTGNEQFF
many TRBJ2-1 TRBV11-2 TRBD2 17 CASSPGGGQGLAPKQFF
NA TRBJ1-2 TRBV28 NA 15 CDSSHFLLPYYGYTF
many TRBJ2-5 TRBV7-2 TRBD1 14 CASSRDSFQETQYF
many TRBJ2-1 TRBV5-6 TRBD1 15 CASSHRDRVYNEQFF
many TRBJ1-5 TRBV12-3/TRBV12-4 NA 14 CASSAQGSGQPQHF